Listed below are T cell receptor beta chains from one sample, sequenced in a study of early T cells in non-severe SARS-CoV-2 infection. A single record per CDR3 protein comes from TCRdb applying MiXCR to the 5' RACE reads. The sample lists about 56,000 distinct CDR3 sequences, about 10% occurring once. Sequencing was done on a sample of whole blood. The receptors originated from an adult who was a healthcare worker with PCR-confirmed SARS-CoV-2 infection or an uninfected control (not recorded which). Each CDR3 is given with its conserved first and last residue. The D gene is left open where the match is weak. Where a row states a size, it is once, few, many or the class of an expanded clone; other rows omit it.

J gene	clone size	D gene	CDR3 length	V gene	CDR3 DNA	CDR3 protein
TRBJ2-5	few	NA	15	TRBV5-1	TGCGCCAGCAATGGGCTCCTAGGAGGAGGAGAGACCCAGTACTTC	CASNGLLGGGETQYF
TRBJ2-5	NA	NA	15	TRBV3-2	TGTGCCAGCAGCCTTCTGATTCCCGGGTTAGAGACCCAGTACTTC	CASSLLIPGLETQYF
TRBJ2-1	few	TRBD1	15	TRBV11-2	TGTGCCAGCAGCTTTATGGGACAGGGGAACAATGAGCAGTTCTTC	CASSFMGQGNNEQFF
TRBJ2-5	NA	NA	17	TRBV7-9	TGTGCCAGCAGCTTATGGTCCGGCTTTGGCACCCAAGAGACCCAGTACTTC	CASSLWSGFGTQETQYF
TRBJ2-7	NA	NA	12	TRBV13	TGTGCCAGCAGCTTAGGAGCGGACGAGCAGTACTTC	CASSLGADEQYF
TRBJ1-2	NA	TRBD1	13	TRBV20-1	TGCAGTGCTCGGGACAGCGCTAACTATGGCTACACCTTC	CSARDSANYGYTF
TRBJ2-1	many	TRBD2	15	TRBV7-2	TGTGCCAGCAGCTTACTAGCGGTGTCCTACAATGAGCAGTTCTTC	CASSLLAVSYNEQFF
TRBJ2-5	NA	NA	15	TRBV2	TGTGCCAGCAGTGTCTCGGGGAAGCGGGCGGAGACCCAGTACTTC	CASSVSGKRAETQYF
TRBJ2-5	many	NA	15	TRBV7-9	TGTGCCAGCAGCTTAATCCGGGACGGACAAGAGACCCAGTACTTC	CASSLIRDGQETQYF
TRBJ2-3	many	NA	13	TRBV11-2	TGTGCCAGCAGCTTAGGTCCCTTGGATACGCAGTATTTT	CASSLGPLDTQYF
TRBJ2-7	many	NA	12	TRBV20-1	TGCAGTGCTAGGGGGGGACACTACGAGCAGTACTTC	CSARGGHYEQYF
TRBJ2-2	many	NA	14	TRBV9	TGTGCCAGCAGCGTAGCGGGAGCGACCGGGGAGCTGTTTTTT	CASSVAGATGELFF
TRBJ1-2	many	NA	14	TRBV20-1	TGCAGTGCTAGAGATCAGCAGCGAGACTATGGCTACACCTTC	CSARDQQRDYGYTF
TRBJ2-5	NA	TRBD1	13	TRBV7-8	TGTGCCAGCAGCATCGGACAGGGAGAGACCCAGTACTTC	CASSIGQGETQYF
TRBJ1-2	many	NA	14	TRBV6-5	TGTGCCAGCGGGGACCGGGGGAGGAGCTATGGCTACACCTTC	CASGDRGRSYGYTF
TRBJ2-4	many	TRBD2	16	TRBV6-5	TGTGCCAGCAGTTTAGGACTAGCGGCGGCCAAAAACATTCAGTACTTC	CASSLGLAAAKNIQYF
TRBJ2-5	NA	NA	15	TRBV12-3/TRBV12-4	TGTGCCAGCAGTCCCCCACCGGGAGCAGGAGAGACCCAGTACTTC	CASSPPPGAGETQYF
TRBJ2-3	NA	TRBD2	14	TRBV24-1	TGTGCCACCAACCGAGCGGGAGTAGGAGATACGCAGTATTTT	CATNRAGVGDTQYF
TRBJ2-6	few	NA	17	TRBV7-3	TGTGCCAGCCCGGTGGGACCTGCACTCTCTGGGGCCAACGTCCTGACTTTC	CASPVGPALSGANVLTF
TRBJ1-2	NA	NA	13	TRBV2	TGTGCCAGCAGTAACAGGGCGTACTATGGCTACACCTTC	CASSNRAYYGYTF
TRBJ2-3	few	NA	15	TRBV20-1	TGCAGTGCTAGCGGCCTTCTTCGGCGGACCGATACGCAGTATTTT	CSASGLLRRTDTQYF
TRBJ1-5	many	TRBD1	15	TRBV20-1	TGCAGTGCTAGAGAGGGAGGAGGGGGCGATGGGCCCCAGCATTTT	CSAREGGGGDGPQHF